The T cell receptor beta chain under discussion was sequenced for a study of blood T cell repertoires in COVID-19. Study information: Specimens from acute and convalescent COVID-19 originated in the United States, Italy and Spain.

The V end was cut by 5 bases, the J end by 2 bases, with 10 bases between. The CDR3 is 15 residues long. Germline assignment: CDR1 LNHDA and CDR2 SQIVND (reference sequence). As handled by the study authors: Amplification from reference gene primers served as the basis for estimated nucleated cell counts. Profiling relied on immunoSEQ multiplex PCR, and the TCRdb table lists in-frame clones only, not all of them. V and J calls and clone size come straight from that table; D and trimming were deduced from the DNA. Of approximately 130,000 clones in the sample, around 81% are singletons; the top ten hold approximately 10%.

Sample: peripheral blood. The gene calls are TRBV19 and TRBJ2-6; no definite D call. This TCR derives from a human donor in a cohort sampled during active COVID-19. The CDR3 DNA follows: TGTGCCAGTAGTCCCTACGAGACTGGGGCCAACGTCCTGACTTTC. Residues: CASSPYETGANVLTF.